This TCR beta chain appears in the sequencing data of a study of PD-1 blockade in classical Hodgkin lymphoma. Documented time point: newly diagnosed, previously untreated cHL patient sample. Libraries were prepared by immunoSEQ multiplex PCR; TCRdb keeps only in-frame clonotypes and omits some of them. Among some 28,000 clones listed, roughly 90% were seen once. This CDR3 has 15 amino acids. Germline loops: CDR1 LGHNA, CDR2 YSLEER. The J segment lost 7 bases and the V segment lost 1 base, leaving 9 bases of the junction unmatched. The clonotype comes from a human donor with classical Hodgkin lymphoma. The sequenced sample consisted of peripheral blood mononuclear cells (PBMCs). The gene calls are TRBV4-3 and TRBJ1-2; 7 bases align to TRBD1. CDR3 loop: CASSQGQGMNRGYTF. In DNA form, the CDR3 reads TGCGCCAGCAGCCAAGGACAGGGTATGAACCGTGGCTACACCTTC.